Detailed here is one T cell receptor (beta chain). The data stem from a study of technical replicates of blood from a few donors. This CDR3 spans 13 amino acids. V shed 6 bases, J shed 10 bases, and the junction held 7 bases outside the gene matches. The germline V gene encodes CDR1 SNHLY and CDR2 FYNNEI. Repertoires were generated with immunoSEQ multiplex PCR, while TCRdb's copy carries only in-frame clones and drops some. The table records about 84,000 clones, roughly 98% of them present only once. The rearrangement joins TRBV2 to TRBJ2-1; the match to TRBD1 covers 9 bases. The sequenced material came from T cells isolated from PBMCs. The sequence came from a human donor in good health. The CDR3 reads CASRGQGGGEQFF. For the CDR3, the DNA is TGTGCCAGCAGGGGACAGGGTGGTGGCGAGCAGTTCTTC.